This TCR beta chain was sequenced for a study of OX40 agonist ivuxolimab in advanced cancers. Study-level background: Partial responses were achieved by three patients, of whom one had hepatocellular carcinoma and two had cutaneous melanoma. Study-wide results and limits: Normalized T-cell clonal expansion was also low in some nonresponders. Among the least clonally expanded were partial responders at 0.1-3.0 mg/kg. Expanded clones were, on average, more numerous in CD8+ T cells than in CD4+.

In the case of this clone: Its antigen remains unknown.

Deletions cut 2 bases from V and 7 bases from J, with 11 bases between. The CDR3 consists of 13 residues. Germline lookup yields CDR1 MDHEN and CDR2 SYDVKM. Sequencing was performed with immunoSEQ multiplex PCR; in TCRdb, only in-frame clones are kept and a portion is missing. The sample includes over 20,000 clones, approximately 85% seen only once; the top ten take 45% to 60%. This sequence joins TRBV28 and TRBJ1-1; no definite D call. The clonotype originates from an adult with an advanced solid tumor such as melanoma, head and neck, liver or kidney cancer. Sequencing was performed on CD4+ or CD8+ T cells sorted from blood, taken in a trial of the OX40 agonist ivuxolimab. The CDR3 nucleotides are TGTGCCAGCAGTTTAGTTTGGGGTCGTGAAGCTTTCTTT. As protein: CASSLVWGREAFF.